Below, one TCR beta chain is given with its context. TCRdb re-derived calls from the 5' RACE reads in MiXCR, one entry per CDR3 protein. Among approximately 330,000 distinct CDR3 sequences, under 15% were seen once, and the ten largest hold 2.5% to 4%. Germline V gives CDR1 MNHEY, CDR2 SVGAGI. With V trimmed by 4 bases and J by 4 bases, 6 bases remained unmatched. The CDR3 is made up of 14 amino acids. This entry belongs to a study of T cells after yellow fever vaccination. J is TRBJ1-1 and V is TRBV6-5; TRBD1 aligns across 7 bases. The origin of this receptor is a man younger than 30 who received the YFV17D yellow fever vaccine. The source material was CD4+ T cells sorted from PBMCs, sampled 15 days after the yellow fever booster vaccination. The CDR3 loop is CASSLQGDVTEAFF. The CDR3 coding sequence is TGTGCCAGCAGTTTGCAGGGGGATGTCACTGAAGCTTTCTTT.